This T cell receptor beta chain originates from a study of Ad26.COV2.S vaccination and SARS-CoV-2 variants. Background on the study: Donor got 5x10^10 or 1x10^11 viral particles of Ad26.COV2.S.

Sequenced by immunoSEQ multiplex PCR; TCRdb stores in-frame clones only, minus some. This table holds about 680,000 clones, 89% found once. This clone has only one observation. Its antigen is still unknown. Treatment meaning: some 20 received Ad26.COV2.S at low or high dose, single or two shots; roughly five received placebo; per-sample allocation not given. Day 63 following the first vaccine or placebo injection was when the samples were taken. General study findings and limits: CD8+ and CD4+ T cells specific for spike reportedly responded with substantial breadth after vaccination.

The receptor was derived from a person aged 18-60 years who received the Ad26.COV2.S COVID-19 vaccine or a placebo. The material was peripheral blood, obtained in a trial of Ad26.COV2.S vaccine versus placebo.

The chain's CDR3 is CASSQDDRDGEKLFF. For the CDR3, the DNA is TGCGCCAGCAGCCAAGACGACAGGGATGGTGAAAAACTGTTTTTT. The chain has TRBV4-3 and TRBJ1-4, with TRBD1 matching 7 bases. The CDR3 extends over 15 amino acids. CDR1 and CDR2 (germline): LGHNA, YSLEER. The J segment lost 7 bases and the V segment lost 0 bases, leaving 5 bases of the junction unmatched.